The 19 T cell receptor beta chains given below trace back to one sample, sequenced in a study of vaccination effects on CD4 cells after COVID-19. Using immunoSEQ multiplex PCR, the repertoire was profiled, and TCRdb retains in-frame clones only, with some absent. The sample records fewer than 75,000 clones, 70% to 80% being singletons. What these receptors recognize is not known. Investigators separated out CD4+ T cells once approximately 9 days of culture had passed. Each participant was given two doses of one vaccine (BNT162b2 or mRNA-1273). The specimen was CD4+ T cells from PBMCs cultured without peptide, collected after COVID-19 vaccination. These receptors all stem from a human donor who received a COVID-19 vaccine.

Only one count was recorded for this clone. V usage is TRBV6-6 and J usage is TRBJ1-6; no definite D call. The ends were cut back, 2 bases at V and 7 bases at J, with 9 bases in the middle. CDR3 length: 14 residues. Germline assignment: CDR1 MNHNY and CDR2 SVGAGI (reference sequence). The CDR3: CASSYKEGNSPLHF. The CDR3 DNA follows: TGTGCCAGCAGTTACAAGGAAGGGAATTCACCCCTCCACTTT.

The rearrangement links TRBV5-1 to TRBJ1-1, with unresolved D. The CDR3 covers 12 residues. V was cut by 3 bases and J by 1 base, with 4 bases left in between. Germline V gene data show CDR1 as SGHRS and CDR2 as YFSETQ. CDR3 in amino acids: CASSSGNTEAFF. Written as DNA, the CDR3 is TGCGCCAGCAGCTCGGGGAACACTGAAGCTTTCTTT.

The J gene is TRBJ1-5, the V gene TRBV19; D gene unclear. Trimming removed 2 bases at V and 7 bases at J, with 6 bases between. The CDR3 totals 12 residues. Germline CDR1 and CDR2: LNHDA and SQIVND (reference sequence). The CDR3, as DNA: TGTGCCAGTAGTATACTTCGGCAGCCCCAGCATTTT. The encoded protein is CASSILRQPQHF.

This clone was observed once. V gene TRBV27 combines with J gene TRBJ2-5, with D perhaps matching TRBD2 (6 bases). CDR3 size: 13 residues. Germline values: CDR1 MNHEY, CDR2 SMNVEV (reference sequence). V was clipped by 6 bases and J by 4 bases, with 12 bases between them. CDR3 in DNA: TGTGCCAGCAGCCTACTAGCAGGAGAGACCCAGTACTTC. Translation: CASSLLAGETQYF.

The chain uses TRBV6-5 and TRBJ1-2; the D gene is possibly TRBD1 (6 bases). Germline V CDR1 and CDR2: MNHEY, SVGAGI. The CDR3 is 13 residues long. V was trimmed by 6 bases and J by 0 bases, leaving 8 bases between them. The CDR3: CASRRQANYGYTF. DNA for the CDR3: TGTGCCAGCAGACGACAGGCTAACTATGGCTACACCTTC.

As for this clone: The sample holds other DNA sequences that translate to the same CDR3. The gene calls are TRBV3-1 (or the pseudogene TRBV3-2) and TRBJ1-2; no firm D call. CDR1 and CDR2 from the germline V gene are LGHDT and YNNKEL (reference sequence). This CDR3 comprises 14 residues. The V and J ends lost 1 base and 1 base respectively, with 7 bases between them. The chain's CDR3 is CASSQVSGNYGYTF. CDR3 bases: TGTGCCAGCAGCCAAGTATCGGGTAACTATGGCTACACCTTC.

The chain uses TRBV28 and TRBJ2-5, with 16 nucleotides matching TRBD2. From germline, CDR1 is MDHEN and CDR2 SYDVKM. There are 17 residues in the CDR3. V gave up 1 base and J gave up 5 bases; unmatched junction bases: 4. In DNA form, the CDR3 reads TGTGCCAGCAGTTTATCGGGACTAGCGGGGGGGAGGGAGACCCAGTACTTC. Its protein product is CASSLSGLAGGRETQYF.

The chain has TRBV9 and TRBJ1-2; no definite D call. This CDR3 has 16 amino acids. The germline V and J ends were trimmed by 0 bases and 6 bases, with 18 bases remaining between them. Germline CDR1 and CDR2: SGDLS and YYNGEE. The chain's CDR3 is CASSVGSGLRGDGYTF. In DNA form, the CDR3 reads TGTGCCAGCAGCGTAGGCAGCGGGCTTCGAGGTGATGGCTACACCTTC.

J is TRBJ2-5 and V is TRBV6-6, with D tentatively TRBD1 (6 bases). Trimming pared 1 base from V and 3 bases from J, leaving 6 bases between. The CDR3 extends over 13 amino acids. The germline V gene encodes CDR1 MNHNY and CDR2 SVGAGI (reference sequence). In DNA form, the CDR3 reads TGTGCCAGCAGTTACTGGACAGAAGAGACCCAGTACTTC. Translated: CASSYWTEETQYF.

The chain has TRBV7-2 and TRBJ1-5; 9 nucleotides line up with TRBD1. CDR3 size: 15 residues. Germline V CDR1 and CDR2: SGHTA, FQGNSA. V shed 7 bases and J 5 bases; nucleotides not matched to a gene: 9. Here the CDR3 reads CASTAGTGLDQPQHF. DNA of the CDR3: TGTGCCAGCACCGCCGGGACAGGGTTGGATCAGCCCCAGCATTTT.

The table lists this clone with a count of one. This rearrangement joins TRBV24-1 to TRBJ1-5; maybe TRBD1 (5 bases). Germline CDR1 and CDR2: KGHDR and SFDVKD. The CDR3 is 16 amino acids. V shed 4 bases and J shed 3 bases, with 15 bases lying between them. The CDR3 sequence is CATSEGHGANNQPQHF. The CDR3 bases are TGTGCCACCAGTGAAGGGCACGGGGCGAACAATCAGCCCCAGCATTTT.

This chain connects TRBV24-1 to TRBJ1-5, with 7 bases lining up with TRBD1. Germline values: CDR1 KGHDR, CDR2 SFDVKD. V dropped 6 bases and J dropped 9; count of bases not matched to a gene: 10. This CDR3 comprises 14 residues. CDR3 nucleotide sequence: TGTGCCACCAGTCCCGCAGGCCAGGGGGGGCCCCAGCATTTT. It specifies CATSPAGQGGPQHF.

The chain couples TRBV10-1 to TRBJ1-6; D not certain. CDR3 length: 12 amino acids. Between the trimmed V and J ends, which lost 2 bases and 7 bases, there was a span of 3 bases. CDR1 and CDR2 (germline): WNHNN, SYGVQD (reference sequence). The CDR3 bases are TGCGCCAGCAGTGAGCCCAATTCACCCCTCCACTTT. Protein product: CASSEPNSPLHF.

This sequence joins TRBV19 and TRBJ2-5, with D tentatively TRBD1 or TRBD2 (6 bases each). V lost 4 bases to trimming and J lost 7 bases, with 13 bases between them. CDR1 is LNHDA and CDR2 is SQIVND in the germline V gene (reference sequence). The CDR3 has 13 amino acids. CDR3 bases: TGTGCCAGTAGTAATCAGGGGCGGGGGACCCAGTACTTC. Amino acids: CASSNQGRGTQYF.

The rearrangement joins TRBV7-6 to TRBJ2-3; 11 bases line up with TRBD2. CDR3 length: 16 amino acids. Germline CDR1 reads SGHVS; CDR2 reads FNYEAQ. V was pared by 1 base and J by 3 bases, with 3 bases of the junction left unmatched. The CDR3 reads CASSLVSGGATDTQYF. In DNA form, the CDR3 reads TGTGCCAGCAGCTTAGTTAGCGGGGGGGCGACAGATACGCAGTATTTT.

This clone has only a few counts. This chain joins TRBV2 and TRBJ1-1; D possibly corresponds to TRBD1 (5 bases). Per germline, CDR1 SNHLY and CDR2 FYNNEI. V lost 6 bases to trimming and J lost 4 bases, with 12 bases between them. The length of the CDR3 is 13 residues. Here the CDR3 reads CASRGSGSTEAFF. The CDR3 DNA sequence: TGTGCCAGCAGAGGGTCAGGGAGCACTGAAGCTTTCTTT.

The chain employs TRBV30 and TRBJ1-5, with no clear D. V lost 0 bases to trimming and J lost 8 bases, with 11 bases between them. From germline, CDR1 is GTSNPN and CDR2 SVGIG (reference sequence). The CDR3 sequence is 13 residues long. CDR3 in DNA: TGTGCCTGGAGTGTATCTCGTAGGGAGCCCCAGCATTTT. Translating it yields CAWSVSRREPQHF. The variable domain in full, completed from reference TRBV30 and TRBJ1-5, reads SQTIHQWPATLVQPVGSPLSLECTVEGTSNPNLYWYRQAAGRGLQLLFYSVGIGQISSEVPQNLSASRPQDRQFILSSKKLLLSDSGFYLCAWSVSRREPQHFGDGTRLSIL.

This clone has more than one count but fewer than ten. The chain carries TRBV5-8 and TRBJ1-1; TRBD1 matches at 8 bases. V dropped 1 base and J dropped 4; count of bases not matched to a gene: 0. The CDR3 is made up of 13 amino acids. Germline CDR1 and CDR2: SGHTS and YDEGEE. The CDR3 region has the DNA TGTGCCAGCAGCTTGACAGGGGGCACTGAAGCTTTCTTT. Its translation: CASSLTGGTEAFF.

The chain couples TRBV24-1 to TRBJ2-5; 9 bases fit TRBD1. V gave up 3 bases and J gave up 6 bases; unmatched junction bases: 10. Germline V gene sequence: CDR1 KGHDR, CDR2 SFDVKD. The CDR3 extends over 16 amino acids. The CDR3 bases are TGTGCCACCAGTGATCGGGACAGGGAGTCCTGGAAGACCCAGTACTTC. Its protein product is CATSDRDRESWKTQYF.